This TCR beta chain was identified during a study of blood T cell repertoires in COVID-19. About the research overall: Sites in the United States, Italy and Spain provided acute and convalescent COVID-19 samples.

This clone has only a few counts. Trimming stripped 6 bases from V and 3 bases from J, with 12 bases between. The CDR3 loop spans 14 amino acids. Germline V CDR1 and CDR2: MNHEY, SVGAGI. Residents of approximately 25 US areas, aged about 18 to 89 years, made up the participants. Clinical histories supplied by participants themselves formed the basis of cohort assignment. Source study methods: Amplification from reference gene primers served as the basis for estimated nucleated cell counts. Libraries were prepared by immunoSEQ multiplex PCR; TCRdb keeps only in-frame clonotypes and omits some of them. The V and J calls and clone size come from that table; D and trimming were worked out from the DNA. The sample has fewer than 200,000 clones, approximately 85% seen once.

Sequencing was done on a sample of PBMCs or T cells enriched from blood (not recorded which). The source is a woman aged 18-29 years who had recovered from COVID-19. The chain links TRBV6-5 to TRBJ1-5; D is possibly TRBD1 (6 bases). CDR3 nucleotides: TGTGCCAGCAGCCCGGACAGAAACAATCAGCCCCAGCATTTT. Translated: CASSPDRNNQPQHF.